A selection of T cell receptor beta chains follows, all from one sample in a study of blood T cells in healthy people across ages. TCRdb reprocessed the 5' RACE reads via MiXCR and lists one record per CDR3 protein. Here the sample spans about 1.6 million distinct CDR3 sequences, about 35% being singletons. Sequenced material: blood. These receptors came from a woman in her 30s in good health. Each CDR3 is given with its conserved first and last residue. A D gene is named only where the DNA matches it firmly. Some rows mark clone size as missing; the rest say once, few, many or name a class of expanded clone.

d_call: NA
clone_size: few
j_call: TRBJ2-7
v_call: TRBV20-1
cdr3_nt: TGCAGTGCTAGCACAGGACTCGGCTACGAGCAGTACTTC
cdr3_aa: CSASTGLGYEQYF

d_call: TRBD2
clone_size: many
j_call: TRBJ2-7
v_call: TRBV20-1
cdr3_nt: TGCAGTGCTAGAACAAGTAGCGGGAGTACGGGGCACGAGCAGTACTTC
cdr3_aa: CSARTSSGSTGHEQYF

d_call: NA
clone_size: few
j_call: TRBJ2-7
v_call: TRBV12-3/TRBV12-4
cdr3_nt: TGTGCCAGCAGTTTAGCATCGAGAACCGAGCAGTACTTC
cdr3_aa: CASSLASRTEQYF

d_call: NA
clone_size: NA
j_call: TRBJ1-2
v_call: TRBV6-1
cdr3_nt: TGTGCCAGCAGTGAAAGTATAACCTATGGCTACACCTTC
cdr3_aa: CASSESITYGYTF

d_call: NA
clone_size: NA
j_call: TRBJ2-7
v_call: TRBV7-2
cdr3_nt: TGTGCCAGCAGCTTAGTCGGGACACCTTCCTACGAGCAGTACTTC
cdr3_aa: CASSLVGTPSYEQYF

d_call: TRBD1
clone_size: few
j_call: TRBJ2-7
v_call: TRBV4-2
cdr3_nt: TGTGCCAGCAGCCAAGCCACGGGACAGTCCTACGAGCAGTACTTC
cdr3_aa: CASSQATGQSYEQYF

d_call: TRBD2
clone_size: few
j_call: TRBJ2-1
v_call: TRBV18
cdr3_nt: TGTGCCAGCTCAAAAGCGGGGGGGCCTTACAATGAGCAGTTCTTC
cdr3_aa: CASSKAGGPYNEQFF

d_call: NA
clone_size: NA
j_call: TRBJ2-2
v_call: TRBV6-5
cdr3_nt: TGTGCCAGCAGTTACTCAGAATCCGCCGGGGAGCTGTTTTTT
cdr3_aa: CASSYSESAGELFF

d_call: TRBD1
clone_size: few
j_call: TRBJ2-1
v_call: TRBV6-4
cdr3_nt: TGTGCCAGCAGTGACCCGGGACAGGGTATTAACAATGAGCAGTTCTTC
cdr3_aa: CASSDPGQGINNEQFF

d_call: TRBD2
clone_size: NA
j_call: TRBJ2-3
v_call: TRBV6-5
cdr3_nt: TGTGCCAGCAGTTACCCACTCTCCCCAGCGGGGGGGATCACAGATACGCAGTATTTT
cdr3_aa: CASSYPLSPAGGITDTQYF

d_call: NA
clone_size: many
j_call: TRBJ2-7
v_call: TRBV11-2
cdr3_nt: TGTGCCAGCAGCTTGTATGACGAGCAGTACTTC
cdr3_aa: CASSLYDEQYF

d_call: NA
clone_size: NA
j_call: TRBJ2-7
v_call: TRBV29-1
cdr3_nt: TGCAGCGTTGGTGTAGCGGACGATTTCTCCTACGAGCAGTACTTC
cdr3_aa: CSVGVADDFSYEQYF

d_call: TRBD2
clone_size: NA
j_call: TRBJ2-3
v_call: TRBV11-2
cdr3_nt: TGTGCCAGCAGCGGACTAGCGGGAGAGAGCACAGATACGCAGTATTTT
cdr3_aa: CASSGLAGESTDTQYF

d_call: TRBD1
clone_size: NA
j_call: TRBJ1-2
v_call: TRBV4-2
cdr3_nt: TGTGCCAGCAGCCAAGACACCAGGGGGCCTGGCTACACCTTC
cdr3_aa: CASSQDTRGPGYTF

d_call: NA
clone_size: NA
j_call: TRBJ2-3
v_call: TRBV7-8
cdr3_nt: TGTGCCAGCAGCTTAGCTGCCGGATCTAGCACAGATACGCAGTATTTT
cdr3_aa: CASSLAAGSSTDTQYF

d_call: NA
clone_size: NA
j_call: TRBJ2-7
v_call: TRBV20-1
cdr3_nt: TGCAGTGCTAGAGATCGGGGCGGGACCCTGTACTTC
cdr3_aa: CSARDRGGTLYF

d_call: TRBD2
clone_size: many
j_call: TRBJ2-7
v_call: TRBV20-1
cdr3_nt: TGCAGTGCGAACCTAGCGGGAAGTATTGGCGAGCAGTACTTC
cdr3_aa: CSANLAGSIGEQYF

d_call: TRBD1
clone_size: many
j_call: TRBJ1-2
v_call: TRBV20-1
cdr3_nt: TGCAACGCCGGACAGGGCGGCTATGGCTACACCTTC
cdr3_aa: CNAGQGGYGYTF

d_call: NA
clone_size: few
j_call: TRBJ2-7
v_call: TRBV11-2
cdr3_nt: TGTGCCAGCAGCTTTACGGACACGAACTACGAGCAGTACTTC
cdr3_aa: CASSFTDTNYEQYF

d_call: NA
clone_size: NA
j_call: TRBJ1-4
v_call: TRBV7-9
cdr3_nt: TGTGCCAGCAGCTTAATCGTAAATGAAAAACTGTTTTTT
cdr3_aa: CASSLIVNEKLFF

d_call: TRBD1
clone_size: NA
j_call: TRBJ2-6
v_call: TRBV29-1
cdr3_nt: TGCAGCGTTGAAGGACAGGGCACCCCTGGGGCCAACGTCCTGACTTTC
cdr3_aa: CSVEGQGTPGANVLTF

d_call: TRBD1
clone_size: NA
j_call: TRBJ2-3
v_call: TRBV5-1
cdr3_nt: TGCGCCGGCAGCTTGAGGCCGACAGGGGCAGATGCGCAGTATTTT
cdr3_aa: CAGSLRPTGADAQYF

d_call: TRBD1
clone_size: once
j_call: TRBJ2-1
v_call: TRBV20-1
cdr3_nt: TGCAGTGCTAGAGGGGCAGGGGGCGCTTTCTACAATGAGCAGTTCTTC
cdr3_aa: CSARGAGGAFYNEQFF

d_call: NA
clone_size: NA
j_call: TRBJ2-5
v_call: TRBV14
cdr3_nt: TGTGCCAGCAGCCAAGAGGCAAGCGGGCGGCAAGAGACCCAGTACTTC
cdr3_aa: CASSQEASGRQETQYF

d_call: NA
clone_size: NA
j_call: TRBJ1-3
v_call: TRBV15
cdr3_nt: TGTGCCACCAGCCTCCCCCAGATCTCTGGAAACACCATATATTTT
cdr3_aa: CATSLPQISGNTIYF

d_call: NA
clone_size: many
j_call: TRBJ2-1
v_call: TRBV29-1
cdr3_nt: TGCAGCGTTGACACTACCCCGAGCTCCTACAATGAGCAGTTCTTC
cdr3_aa: CSVDTTPSSYNEQFF

d_call: TRBD1
clone_size: once
j_call: TRBJ2-7
v_call: TRBV20-1
cdr3_nt: TGCAGTGTCGGGTCCGGGACAGTCTCCTACGAGCAGTACTTC
cdr3_aa: CSVGSGTVSYEQYF

d_call: NA
clone_size: NA
j_call: TRBJ1-6
v_call: TRBV20-1
cdr3_nt: TGCAGTGCAGGAGAGGGAGTGAATTCACCCCTCCACTTT
cdr3_aa: CSAGEGVNSPLHF

d_call: TRBD1
clone_size: few
j_call: TRBJ1-1
v_call: TRBV6-1
cdr3_nt: TGTGCCAGCAGTGGTAAACCGGGACAGGGGGTGAACACTGAAGCTTTCTTT
cdr3_aa: CASSGKPGQGVNTEAFF

d_call: NA
clone_size: NA
j_call: TRBJ2-7
v_call: TRBV4-2
cdr3_nt: TGTGCCAGCAGCCAAGAGTTGCAGACTTACGAGCAGTACTTC
cdr3_aa: CASSQELQTYEQYF

d_call: NA
clone_size: NA
j_call: TRBJ2-6
v_call: TRBV7-9
cdr3_nt: TGTGCCAGCAGCTTAAGCTGGGGCTCTGGGGCCAACGTCCTGACTTTC
cdr3_aa: CASSLSWGSGANVLTF

d_call: TRBD2
clone_size: many
j_call: TRBJ2-7
v_call: TRBV27
cdr3_nt: TGTGCCAGCAGTCCGGGACTAGCGGGAATCTACGAGCAGTACTTC
cdr3_aa: CASSPGLAGIYEQYF

d_call: TRBD1
clone_size: few
j_call: TRBJ1-1
v_call: TRBV14
cdr3_nt: TGTGCCAGCAGTCCAACAGGGGATGAAGCTTTCTTT
cdr3_aa: CASSPTGDEAFF

d_call: TRBD1
clone_size: many
j_call: TRBJ1-5
v_call: TRBV20-1
cdr3_nt: TGCAGCCAGAAAACAGGGGATCAGCCCCAGCATTTT
cdr3_aa: CSQKTGDQPQHF

d_call: TRBD1
clone_size: few
j_call: TRBJ2-7
v_call: TRBV20-1
cdr3_nt: TGCAGTGCTAGAGGAACAAGGACAGGGGTCTACGAGCAGTACTTC
cdr3_aa: CSARGTRTGVYEQYF

d_call: NA
clone_size: NA
j_call: TRBJ2-5
v_call: TRBV20-1
cdr3_nt: TGCAGTGCCAAGATGGGGGCGGGGGAGACCCAGTACTTC
cdr3_aa: CSAKMGAGETQYF

d_call: NA
clone_size: NA
j_call: TRBJ2-3
v_call: TRBV10-2
cdr3_nt: TGCGCCAGCAGTGAAAGGATTAGCACAGATACGCAGTATTTT
cdr3_aa: CASSERISTDTQYF

d_call: NA
clone_size: few
j_call: TRBJ1-1
v_call: TRBV6-5
cdr3_nt: TGTGCCAGCAGTTTCCTACTCGGGGGCAGCCCTGAAGCTTTCTTT
cdr3_aa: CASSFLLGGSPEAFF

d_call: NA
clone_size: NA
j_call: TRBJ2-3
v_call: TRBV11-2
cdr3_nt: TGTGCCAGCAGCTGTTGGGGCAGGGACTGCACAGATACGCAGTATTTT
cdr3_aa: CASSCWGRDCTDTQYF

d_call: NA
clone_size: NA
j_call: TRBJ1-2
v_call: TRBV6-6
cdr3_nt: TGTGCCAGCAGGCTAAACTATGGCTACACCTTC
cdr3_aa: CASRLNYGYTF

d_call: NA
clone_size: NA
j_call: TRBJ2-7
v_call: TRBV20-1
cdr3_nt: TGCAGTGCCCACACGGGGGTATCCTACGAGCAGTACTTC
cdr3_aa: CSAHTGVSYEQYF

d_call: NA
clone_size: NA
j_call: TRBJ2-1
v_call: TRBV12-3/TRBV12-4
cdr3_nt: TGTGCCAGCAGTTTGTTCCCCACAACGGGGGATGAGCAGTTCTTC
cdr3_aa: CASSLFPTTGDEQFF

d_call: TRBD2
clone_size: few
j_call: TRBJ2-7
v_call: TRBV7-6
cdr3_nt: TGTGCCAGCAGCTTCGGACGGGGAGGGCTCGCCGAGCAGTACTTC
cdr3_aa: CASSFGRGGLAEQYF

d_call: TRBD1
clone_size: many
j_call: TRBJ2-6
v_call: TRBV4-1
cdr3_nt: TGCGCCAGCAGCCAAGAAGGACAGGGCTCTGGGGCCAACGTCCTGACTTTC
cdr3_aa: CASSQEGQGSGANVLTF

d_call: NA
clone_size: NA
j_call: TRBJ1-1
v_call: TRBV3-1
cdr3_nt: TGTGCCAGCAGCCAAGCGCACCGGAACACTGAAGCTTTCTTT
cdr3_aa: CASSQAHRNTEAFF

d_call: TRBD2
clone_size: NA
j_call: TRBJ2-1
v_call: TRBV20-1
cdr3_nt: TGCAGTGCTAGAGATCGCGGGGGGATCAATGAGCAGTTCTTC
cdr3_aa: CSARDRGGINEQFF

d_call: NA
clone_size: many
j_call: TRBJ1-4
v_call: TRBV3-1
cdr3_nt: TGTGCCAGCAGCCGCAAGAGTGCAACTAATGAAAAACTGTTTTTT
cdr3_aa: CASSRKSATNEKLFF

d_call: TRBD2
clone_size: NA
j_call: TRBJ2-7
v_call: TRBV7-2
cdr3_nt: TGTGCCAGCAGCTCCACTAGCGGCACCTCCTACGAGCAGTACTTC
cdr3_aa: CASSSTSGTSYEQYF

d_call: NA
clone_size: NA
j_call: TRBJ2-7
v_call: TRBV21-1
cdr3_nt: TGTGCCAGTAGCATGGGCGGGAGTTTTGGCGAGCAGTACTTC
cdr3_aa: CASSMGGSFGEQYF

d_call: TRBD1
clone_size: few
j_call: TRBJ1-4
v_call: TRBV27
cdr3_nt: TGTGCCAGCGGATCTTTGTCGACAGGGGCTGAAAAACTGTTTTTT
cdr3_aa: CASGSLSTGAEKLFF

d_call: TRBD2
clone_size: NA
j_call: TRBJ2-7
v_call: TRBV20-1
cdr3_nt: TGCAGTGCCACCCTCGGGCGGCGGGGGACGGACTACGAGCAGTACTTC
cdr3_aa: CSATLGRRGTDYEQYF

d_call: NA
clone_size: NA
j_call: TRBJ2-1
v_call: TRBV7-2
cdr3_nt: TGTGCCAGCAGCTTAGTGTCCAGGGCAGAGACCCAGTTCTTC
cdr3_aa: CASSLVSRAETQFF

d_call: TRBD1
clone_size: many
j_call: TRBJ2-3
v_call: TRBV10-2
cdr3_nt: TGCGCCAGCAGTGGTGGGACAGGGGGCACAGATACGCAGTATTTT
cdr3_aa: CASSGGTGGTDTQYF

d_call: NA
clone_size: NA
j_call: TRBJ2-7
v_call: TRBV4-2
cdr3_nt: TGTGCCAACAGCCAAGAGGGCGGGCGCACCTACGAGCAGTACTTC
cdr3_aa: CANSQEGGRTYEQYF

d_call: TRBD1
clone_size: few
j_call: TRBJ2-3
v_call: TRBV7-3
cdr3_nt: TGTGCCAGCAGCTCGACAGGGGTTAACACAGATACGCAGTATTTT
cdr3_aa: CASSSTGVNTDTQYF